These T cell receptor beta chains were read from a single sample in a study of blood T cell repertoires in COVID-19. Sequencing used immunoSEQ multiplex PCR; TCRdb keeps in-frame clones, though not all of them. This table has some 350,000 clones, roughly 90% appearing once. Material for sequencing was peripheral blood. The receptors stem from a woman younger than 45 with COVID-19, enrolled during active disease. Each CDR3 is given with its conserved first and last residue. The order of the fields is J gene, V gene, CDR3 protein.

>TRBJ1-1|TRBV21-1
CASSKKGTGAPRRDTEAFF
>TRBJ2-5|TRBV5-4
CASRPDREKETQYF
>TRBJ2-1|TRBV25-1
CASSDAGGPFNEQFF
>TRBJ1-5|TRBV27
CASSSGQGSYQPQHF
>TRBJ2-5|TRBV19
CASSIVWGGGETQYF
>TRBJ1-3|TRBV6-4
CASSDSQVGGNTIYF
>TRBJ2-7|TRBV6-5
CASSYSFTSGFYEQYF
>TRBJ1-6|TRBV6-4
CASSDSGRLYNSPLHF
>TRBJ1-1|TRBV19
CASTSRGPLNTEAFF
>TRBJ1-4|TRBV10-3
CAIKPGQGGGSEKLFF
>TRBJ2-7|TRBV4-2
CASSQELASYEQYF
>TRBJ1-1|TRBV21-1
CASSTPRRGNTEAFF
>TRBJ1-2|TRBV3-1/TRBV3-2
CASSQMGGNYGYTF
>TRBJ2-1|TRBV24-1
CATSDPGGEPNEQFF
>TRBJ2-7|TRBV2
CASSPARQAQYEQYF
>TRBJ1-5|TRBV27
CASSPKYRDQPQHF
>TRBJ1-2|TRBV25-1
CASSGRDTLTNYGYTF
>TRBJ1-2|TRBV24-1
CATSDSGEGGYTF
>TRBJ2-5|TRBV11-2
CASSLDRLAAHQETQYF
>TRBJ2-4|TRBV6-5
CASSYSWDRAQNIQYF
>TRBJ1-1|TRBV6-2/TRBV6-3
CASSHGTGGLVNTEAFF
>TRBJ1-3|TRBV5-1
CASSLDRASGNTIYF
>TRBJ1-3|TRBV9
CASKGTGNTIYF
>TRBJ2-3|TRBV6-6
CASSFNRGYDTQYF
>TRBJ1-3|TRBV19
CASSMAAGFGNTIYF
>TRBJ2-1|TRBV11-2
CASSLVYSGELYNEQFF
>TRBJ2-1|TRBV11-3
CASSSNGYGTSGIDEQFF
>TRBJ1-3|TRBV4-1
CASSRQLAGGAGNTIYF